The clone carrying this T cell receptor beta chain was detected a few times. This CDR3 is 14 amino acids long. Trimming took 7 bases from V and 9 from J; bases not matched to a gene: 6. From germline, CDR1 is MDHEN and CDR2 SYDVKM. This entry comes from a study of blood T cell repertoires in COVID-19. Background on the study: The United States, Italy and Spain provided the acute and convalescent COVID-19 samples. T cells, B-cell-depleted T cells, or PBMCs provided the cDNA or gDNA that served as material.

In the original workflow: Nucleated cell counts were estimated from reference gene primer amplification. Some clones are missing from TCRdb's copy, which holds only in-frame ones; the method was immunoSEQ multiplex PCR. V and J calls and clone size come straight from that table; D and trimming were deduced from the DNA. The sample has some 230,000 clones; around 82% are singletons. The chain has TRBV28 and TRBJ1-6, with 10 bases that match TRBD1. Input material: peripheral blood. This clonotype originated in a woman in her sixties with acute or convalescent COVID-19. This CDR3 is CASIPDRGVSPLHF. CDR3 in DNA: TGTGCCAGCATCCCGGACAGGGGGGTTTCACCCCTCCACTTT.